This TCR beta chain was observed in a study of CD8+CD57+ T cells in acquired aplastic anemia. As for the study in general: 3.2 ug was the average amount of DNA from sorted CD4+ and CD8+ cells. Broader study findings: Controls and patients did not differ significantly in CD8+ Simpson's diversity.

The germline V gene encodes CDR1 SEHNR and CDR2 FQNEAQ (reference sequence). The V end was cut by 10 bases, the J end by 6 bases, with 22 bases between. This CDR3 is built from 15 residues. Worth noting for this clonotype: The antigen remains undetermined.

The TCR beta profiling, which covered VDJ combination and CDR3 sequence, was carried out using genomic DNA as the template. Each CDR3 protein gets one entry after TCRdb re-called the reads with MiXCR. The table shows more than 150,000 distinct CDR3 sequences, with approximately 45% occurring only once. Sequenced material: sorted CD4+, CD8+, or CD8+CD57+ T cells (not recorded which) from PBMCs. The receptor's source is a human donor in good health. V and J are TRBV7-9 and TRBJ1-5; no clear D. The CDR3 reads CATDGDGLTGQPQHF. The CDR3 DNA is TGTGCCACAGACGGAGACGGACTAACGGGTCAGCCCCAGCATTTT.